These 27 T cell receptor beta chains came from one sample sequenced in a study of T cells in narcolepsy. The protocol was immunoSEQ multiplex PCR, while the TCRdb copy is restricted to in-frame clones and leaves out a portion. Counted here are about 25,000 clones, approximately 84% occurring once; the ten biggest clones make up about 1.3%. Sequenced: CD45RA- memory CD4+ T cells from PBMCs. These receptors were obtained from a human donor with narcolepsy.

V gene TRBV11-2 combines with J gene TRBJ1-4, with TRBD1 as a possible D gene (6 bases). Germline V gives CDR1 SGHAT, CDR2 FQNNGV. With 5 bases removed from V and 8 bases from J, the gap between germline ends came to 24 bases. The CDR3 spans 17 residues. The CDR3 DNA sequence: TGTGCCAGCAGCCCTTTCCGCGTGGGGGGGCAGGAAGAAAAACTGTTTTTT. Protein: CASSPFRVGGQEEKLFF.

This chain connects TRBV6-6 to TRBJ1-5, with 10 bases fitting TRBD1. CDR1 and CDR2 (germline): MNHNY, SVGAGI (reference sequence). The CDR3 length is 14 residues. The V segment lost 2 bases and the J segment 10 bases; nucleotides outside the gene matches: 5. The CDR3, as DNA: TGTGCCAGCAGTTACGAAGGGGACAGGGGCCCCCAGCATTTT. Its protein is CASSYEGDRGPQHF.

V is TRBV11-2 and J is TRBJ2-7; D not resolved. The CDR3 covers 14 residues. The germline V gene encodes CDR1 SGHAT and CDR2 FQNNGV. V shed 1 base and J shed 7 bases, with 14 bases lying between them. The CDR3 sequence is CASSLGLGSGEQYF. In DNA, the CDR3 is TGTGCCAGCAGCTTAGGGCTGGGGTCTGGGGAGCAGTACTTC.

V gene TRBV28 combines with J gene TRBJ1-5; 9 bases align to TRBD1. The trim removed 5 bases at V and 6 bases at J, leaving 11 bases unmatched. CDR3 length: 16 residues. Germline values: CDR1 MDHEN, CDR2 SYDVKM. CDR3 DNA sequence: TGTGCCAGCAGTCCGATATACAGGGGGCGAGGTCAGCCCCAGCATTTT. Residues: CASSPIYRGRGQPQHF.

This clone has a handful of counts. The chain joins TRBV5-4 to TRBJ2-7; no definite D call. The germline V and J ends were trimmed by 4 bases and 2 bases, with 10 bases remaining between them. Per germline, CDR1 SGHNT and CDR2 YYREEE (reference sequence). This CDR3 is built from 13 residues. The DNA for the CDR3 is TGTGCCAGCAGCCTCGACAACACCTACGAGCAGTACTTC. Amino acid sequence: CASSLDNTYEQYF.

This clone was seen just once. This chain connects TRBV9 to TRBJ2-5; TRBD1 aligns across 10 bases. V was clipped by 0 bases and J by 10 bases; unmatched bases: 9. Germline loops: CDR1 SGDLS, CDR2 YYNGEE. The CDR3 consists of 15 residues. The CDR3 DNA follows: TGTGCCAGCAGCGTAGCTCAGGGACAGGGGTTCGACCAGTACTTC. This sequence encodes CASSVAQGQGFDQYF.

J is TRBJ1-5 and V is TRBV5-6; TRBD1 matches 7 bases. Germline V CDR1 and CDR2: SGHDT, YYEEEE. The CDR3 has 15 residues. V was clipped by 4 bases and J by 7 bases; unmatched bases: 11. The CDR3 region is CASSKRQGRIQPQHF. The CDR3 nucleotides read TGTGCCAGCAGCAAGAGACAGGGAAGGATCCAGCCCCAGCATTTT.

This clone was recorded once. The rearrangement uses TRBV7-2 and TRBJ2-3; tentatively, D is TRBD1 or TRBD2 (5 bases each). The V and J ends lost 5 bases and 0 bases respectively, with 12 bases between them. CDR3 length: 15 residues. CDR1 SGHTA and CDR2 FQGNSA come from the germline V gene. In DNA, the CDR3 is TGTGCCAGCAGCCTCATGGGGGTTAGCACAGATACGCAGTATTTT. This encodes CASSLMGVSTDTQYF.

The chain recombines TRBV11-2 with TRBJ1-3; D gene ambiguous. Germline loops: CDR1 SGHAT, CDR2 FQNNGV. V was clipped by 2 bases and J by 2 bases, with 13 bases between them. This CDR3 has 16 residues. CDR3 nucleotide sequence: TGTGCCAGCAGCTTAATCCGAGGTGGCCCTGGAAACACCATATATTTT. Protein sequence: CASSLIRGGPGNTIYF.

The chain carries TRBV7-8 and TRBJ1-4; D unclear. CDR3 length equals 15 residues. The germline V and J ends were trimmed by 4 bases and 5 bases, with 14 bases remaining between them. Germline V lookup: CDR1 SGHVS, CDR2 FQNEAQ. The CDR3 is CASSSNRGGNEKLFF. The CDR3 DNA follows: TGTGCCAGCAGCTCGAACCGGGGAGGGAATGAAAAACTGTTTTTT.

The chain has TRBV18 and TRBJ1-5, with D possibly matching TRBD1 (5 bases). This CDR3 comprises 16 residues. The ends were cut back, 4 bases at V and 4 bases at J, with 17 bases in the middle. Germline lookup yields CDR1 KGHSH and CDR2 LQKENI. Here the CDR3 reads CASSQSAQGGNQPQHF. The CDR3 DNA follows: TGTGCCAGCTCACAAAGCGCCCAGGGTGGGAATCAGCCCCAGCATTTT.

V is TRBV18 and J is TRBJ2-2; TRBD1 aligns across 9 bases. CDR3 size: 17 residues. Germline V lookup: CDR1 KGHSH, CDR2 LQKENI. V lost 1 base and J lost 1; bases outside the gene matches: 4. DNA of the CDR3: TGTGCCAGCTCACCACTGGGACAGGGAGTGAACACCGGGGAGCTGTTTTTT. Encoded protein: CASSPLGQGVNTGELFF.

In its sample, this clone was seen a few times. The V and J genes are TRBV6-5 and TRBJ1-5; no clear D gene. The CDR3 runs 11 residues. Per germline, CDR1 MNHEY and CDR2 SVGAGI. The V end lost 5 bases, the J end lost 12 bases, and 11 bases lay between the germline ends. This CDR3 reads CASSETSYQHF. CDR3 nucleotide sequence: TGTGCCAGCAGTGAAACCTCGTACCAGCATTTT.

The chain joins TRBV19 to TRBJ1-5, with D possibly TRBD1 on 5 matching bases. The CDR3 consists of 16 residues. CDR1 LNHDA and CDR2 SQIVND come from the germline V gene (reference sequence). Trimming cost V 6 bases and J 7 bases, with 22 bases left between them. CDR3 in DNA: TGTGCCAGTAGCACCATAGGACATCCACCCGGACAGCCCCAGCATTTT. It translates to CASSTIGHPPGQPQHF.

The V call is TRBV11-2, the J call TRBJ2-3; no clear D. The V and J ends lost 0 bases and 3 bases respectively, with 7 bases between them. The CDR3 is 14 amino acids. CDR1 SGHAT and CDR2 FQNNGV come from the germline V gene. The CDR3 is CASSLDRATDTQYF. The CDR3 bases are TGTGCCAGCAGCTTAGATCGGGCTACAGATACGCAGTATTTT.

This chain uses TRBV6-6 with TRBJ2-3; 10 nucleotides line up with TRBD2. The CDR3 loop spans 14 amino acids. V gave up 7 bases and J gave up 6 bases; unmatched junction bases: 7. CDR1 is MNHNY and CDR2 is SVGAGI in the germline V gene (reference sequence). The CDR3 region has the DNA TGTGCCAGCACAGAAGCGGGAGGGGGTGATACGCAGTATTTT. This sequence encodes CASTEAGGGDTQYF.

V is TRBV4-3 and J is TRBJ2-6; 11 positions agree with TRBD1. The J segment lost 1 base and the V segment lost 7 bases, leaving 6 bases of the junction unmatched. The CDR3 consists of 17 residues. From germline, CDR1 is LGHNA and CDR2 YSLEER. This chain's CDR3 is CASTWDRGDSGANVLTF. In nucleotides, the CDR3 is TGCGCCAGCACCTGGGACAGGGGGGATTCTGGGGCCAACGTCCTGACTTTC.

The CDR3 is CASSLAFGLAGRRPTDTQYF. CDR3 coding DNA: TGCGCCAGCAGCTTGGCCTTTGGCCTAGCGGGAAGGAGACCGACAGATACGCAGTATTTT. The chain carries TRBV5-1 and TRBJ2-3, with 9 bases lining up with TRBD2. The CDR3 extends over 20 amino acids. V dropped 0 bases and J dropped 3; count of bases not matched to a gene: 17. The germline gives CDR1 SGHRS, CDR2 YFSETQ.

The rearrangement uses TRBV6-6 and TRBJ2-3, with no clear D. CDR1 is MNHNY and CDR2 is SVGAGI in the germline V gene (reference sequence). V shed 0 bases and J shed 2 bases, with 6 bases lying between them. The length of the CDR3 is 14 residues. CDR3 coding DNA: TGTGCCAGCAGTTACTCAGAGTTCACAGATACGCAGTATTTT. Its translation: CASSYSEFTDTQYF.

The rearrangement joins TRBV29-1 to TRBJ2-3; possibly TRBD2 for D (5 bases). Germline assignment: CDR1 SQVTM and CDR2 ANQGSEA. The germline V and J ends were trimmed by 2 bases and 5 bases, with 11 bases remaining between them. This CDR3 comprises 13 residues. Written as DNA, the CDR3 is TGCAGCGTTGAATGGCTAGCAGGAGATACGCAGTATTTT. Its translation is CSVEWLAGDTQYF.

This clone has more than one count but fewer than ten. The V call is TRBV9, the J call TRBJ2-6; D uncertain. V lost 3 bases and J lost 2, with 15 bases in between. Germline V gene lookup returns CDR1 SGDLS and CDR2 YYNGEE. The CDR3 extends over 17 amino acids. In DNA form, the CDR3 reads TGTGCCAGCAGCGCCATGGGTATGGCGACTGGGGCCAACGTCCTGACTTTC. Its protein is CASSAMGMATGANVLTF.

V usage is TRBV7-2 and J usage is TRBJ2-4, with D possibly TRBD2 on 8 matching bases. Trimming removed 5 bases from V and 12 bases from J, with 23 bases in between. CDR1 is SGHTA and CDR2 is FQGNSA in the germline V gene. This CDR3 region has 15 residues. The CDR3 region has the DNA TGTGCCAGCAGCCCGACAGGGTACGGGAGGGCGGCTCAGTACTTC. This sequence encodes CASSPTGYGRAAQYF.

This chain uses TRBV11-2 with TRBJ2-4; no firm D call. CDR3 length: 17 residues. Deletions cut 0 bases from V and 0 bases from J, with 12 bases between. The V gene's germline CDR1 is SGHAT and CDR2 FQNNGV. CDR3 nucleotides: TGTGCCAGCAGCTTAGATAGTGGTCAACTAGCCAAAAACATTCAGTACTTC. Translation: CASSLDSGQLAKNIQYF. Together with reference TRBV11-2 and TRBJ2-4, the CDR3 gives the full variable domain: EAGVAQSPRYKIIEKRQSVAFWCNPISGHATLYWYQQILGQGPKLLIQFQNNGVVDDSQLPKDRFSAERLKGVDSTLKIQPAKLEDSAVYLCASSLDSGQLAKNIQYFGAGTRLSVL.

The gene calls are TRBV20-1 and TRBJ2-1, with D hard to call. Germline V gives CDR1 DFQATT, CDR2 SNEGSKA (reference sequence). The CDR3 consists of 11 residues. V was cut by 6 bases and J by 7 bases, with 10 bases left in between. The CDR3 DNA is TGCAGTGCCAGACTTGTGAATGAGCAGTTCTTC. It specifies CSARLVNEQFF.

The chain recombines TRBV19 with TRBJ2-1; D is unclear. CDR1 is LNHDA, CDR2 SQIVND, per germline (reference sequence). V was shortened by 6 bases and J by 7 bases, with 13 bases between the two germline ends. This CDR3 comprises 13 residues. CDR3 residues: CASRFAVGNEQFF. Here the CDR3 DNA reads TGTGCCAGTAGATTCGCGGTTGGGAATGAGCAGTTCTTC.

The DNA of the CDR3 is TGTGCCATCAGTGAGTCAGGGGTAAGAATCAGCTCTGGAAACACCATATATTTT. Its translation is CAISESGVRISSGNTIYF. This chain links TRBV10-3 with TRBJ1-3, with D possibly matching TRBD1 (5 bases). The CDR3 loop spans 18 amino acids. Germline assignment: CDR1 ENHRY and CDR2 SYGVKD. The V end lost 0 bases, the J end lost 0 bases, and 15 bases lay between the germline ends.

The V gene is TRBV7-2, the J gene TRBJ2-5; 11 bases are a match to TRBD2. After removal of 5 bases from V and 5 bases from J, the junction contained 7 bases not matched to a gene. The length of the CDR3 is 15 residues. The germline CDR1 and CDR2 sequences are SGHTA and FQGNSA. As DNA, the CDR3 is TGTGCCAGCAGCCTTAGCGGGAGGGCCGAGGAGACCCAGTACTTC. Its protein is CASSLSGRAEETQYF.